The next 29 T cell receptor beta chains were all read from a single sample in a study of blood T cell repertoires in COVID-19. The repertoire was sequenced with immunoSEQ multiplex PCR; TCRdb's copy has only in-frame clones and lacks some. The data show about 210,000 clones, roughly 79% seen once. Input material: PBMCs or T cells enriched from blood (not recorded which). The receptor source for this set is a woman aged 45-65 years with acute COVID-19.

The rearrangement links TRBV5-1 to TRBJ2-1; D is possibly TRBD2 (5 bases). This CDR3 is 12 amino acids long. The germline gives CDR1 SGHRS, CDR2 YFSETQ. Trimming took off 4 bases at V and 9 bases at J, with 11 bases between the two ends. Here the CDR3 reads CASSPNEGEQFF. The CDR3 region has the DNA TGCGCCAGCAGCCCGAACGAGGGTGAGCAGTTCTTC. Full variable domain (outside the CDR3, taken from reference TRBV5-1 and TRBJ2-1): KAGVTQTPRYLIKTRGQQVTLSCSPISGHRSVSWYQQTPGQGLQFLFEYFSETQRNKGNFPGRFSGRQFSNSRSEMNVSTLELGDSALYLCASSPNEGEQFFGPGTRLTVL.

V is TRBV18 and J is TRBJ2-7; 10 bases fit TRBD2. Germline CDR1 and CDR2: KGHSH and LQKENI. The CDR3 is 16 residues long. Trimming took 6 bases from V and 5 from J; bases not matched to a gene: 13. The CDR3 nucleotides are TGTGCCAGCTCGCCAACGCCGGGACTAGCGATACACGAGCAGTACTTC. It specifies CASSPTPGLAIHEQYF.

The gene calls are TRBV7-6 and TRBJ1-5, with D tentatively TRBD1 (5 bases). Germline-derived CDR1 and CDR2 are SGHVS and FNYEAQ. The CDR3 consists of 15 residues. Trimming stripped 5 bases from V and 4 bases from J, with 15 bases between. CDR3 nucleotide sequence: TGTGCCAGCAGCCCCCGATTGGGACTTAATCAGCCCCAGCATTTT. As protein: CASSPRLGLNQPQHF.

The chain uses TRBV3-1 (or the pseudogene TRBV3-2) and TRBJ2-1, with 13 bases matching TRBD2. V was pared by 1 base and J by 6 bases, with 12 bases of the junction left unmatched. Germline loops: CDR1 LGHDT, CDR2 YNNKEL (reference sequence). The CDR3 is 19 amino acids. CDR3 sequence reads: CASSQGGRTSGSRRNEQFF. The CDR3 nucleotides read TGTGCCAGCAGCCAAGGCGGGAGGACTAGCGGGAGCAGACGCAATGAGCAGTTCTTC.

This clone showed up just a few times. J is TRBJ1-5 and V is TRBV6-5; maybe TRBD1 (5 bases). V shed 8 bases and J shed 8 bases, with 16 bases lying between them. The CDR3 runs to 13 residues. Germline-derived CDR1 and CDR2 are MNHEY and SVGAGI. CDR3: CASSGGGLEPQHF. The CDR3, as DNA: TGTGCCAGCTCGGGGGGGGGACTGGAGCCCCAGCATTTT.

In this sample, this clone turned up once. The V gene is TRBV24-1, the J gene TRBJ1-5, with no clear D. V was clipped by 4 bases and J by 4 bases, with 4 bases between them. CDR3 length: 12 residues. Per the germline V gene, CDR1 is KGHDR and CDR2 is SFDVKD. The CDR3: CATSDANQPQHF. Written as DNA, the CDR3 is TGTGCCACCAGTGACGCGAATCAGCCCCAGCATTTT.

This rearrangement joins TRBV9 to TRBJ2-2; D is uncertain. There are 14 residues in the CDR3. CDR1 and CDR2 from the germline V gene are SGDLS and YYNGEE. V was pared by 3 bases and J by 1 base, with 7 bases between. The CDR3 coding sequence is TGTGCCAGCAGCGCACTGGTGAACACCGGGGAGCTGTTTTTT. Translated, it gives CASSALVNTGELFF. Combining the CDR3 with reference TRBV9 and TRBJ2-2 gives the whole variable domain DSGVTQTPKHLITATGQRVTLRCSPRSGDLSVYWYQQSLDQGLQFLIQYYNGEERAKGNILERFSAQQFPDLHSELNLSSLELGDSALYFCASSALVNTGELFFGEGSRLTVL.

V is TRBV19 and J is TRBJ1-5, with TRBD1 as a possible D gene (5 bases). The length of the CDR3 is 15 residues. The V end was cut by 8 bases, the J end by 0 bases, with 14 bases between. From germline, CDR1 is LNHDA and CDR2 SQIVND (reference sequence). CDR3 residues: CASGDSLGSNQPQHF. The DNA of the CDR3 is TGTGCCAGTGGCGACAGCCTGGGTAGCAATCAGCCCCAGCATTTT.

The V and J genes are TRBV28 and TRBJ2-1; TRBD2 is a possible D gene (5 bases). Trimming cost V 5 bases and J 5 bases, with 13 bases left between them. Per the germline V gene, CDR1 is MDHEN and CDR2 is SYDVKM. This CDR3 is built from 14 residues. The CDR3: CASSTIRGNNEQFF. CDR3 nucleotides: TGTGCCAGCAGTACCATCCGGGGAAACAATGAGCAGTTCTTC.

The rearrangement links TRBV27 to TRBJ1-6, with D possibly being TRBD1 (5 bases). The germline gives CDR1 MNHEY, CDR2 SMNVEV (reference sequence). This CDR3 comprises 15 residues. V lost 7 bases, J lost 8 bases, and 18 bases lay in between. The CDR3 bases are TGTGCCAGCACTCGGGTAGGGCAGGGATATTCACCCCTCCACTTT. It specifies CASTRVGQGYSPLHF.

This rearrangement joins TRBV11-3 to TRBJ2-2, with D perhaps TRBD1 (5 bases). The CDR3 is made up of 15 amino acids. The V gene's germline CDR1 is SGHNT and CDR2 YENEEA. V lost 6 bases, J lost 4 bases, and 15 bases lay in between. DNA for the CDR3: TGTGCCAGCAGAGAGGCACAGGTTCGCACCGGGGAGCTGTTTTTT. It specifies CASREAQVRTGELFF.

The genes are TRBV24-1 and TRBJ2-7; weak D call: TRBD2 (6 bases). Between the trimmed V and J ends, which lost 4 bases and 0 bases, there was a span of 9 bases. There are 14 residues in the CDR3. CDR1 KGHDR and CDR2 SFDVKD come from the germline V gene. The DNA of the CDR3 is TGTGCCACCAGTGAGGGGGGATTCTCCTACGAGCAGTACTTC. Amino acid sequence: CATSEGGFSYEQYF.

The chain joins TRBV5-4 to TRBJ2-2; D gene unclear. This CDR3 spans 14 amino acids. Trimming removed 0 bases from V and 2 bases from J, with 5 bases in between. Germline V CDR1 and CDR2: SGHNT, YYREEE (reference sequence). This CDR3 reads CASSLDTNTGELFF. DNA of the CDR3: TGTGCCAGCAGCTTGGACACCAACACCGGGGAGCTGTTTTTT. Filled out from reference TRBV5-4 and TRBJ2-2, the complete variable domain reads ETGVTQSPTHLIKTRGQQVTLRCSSQSGHNTVSWYQQALGQGPQFIFQYYREEENGRGNFPPRFSGLQFPNYSSELNVNALELDDSALYLCASSLDTNTGELFFGEGSRLTVL.

The V call is TRBV9, the J call TRBJ2-1; TRBD2 matches at 11 bases. V dropped 0 bases and J dropped 8; count of bases not matched to a gene: 4. Germline CDR1 reads SGDLS; CDR2 reads YYNGEE. The CDR3 spans 15 residues. The CDR3 spells CASSVGSGRAHEQFF. For the CDR3, the DNA is TGTGCCAGCAGCGTAGGTAGCGGGAGGGCCCATGAGCAGTTCTTC.

The V and J genes are TRBV7-2 and TRBJ2-5, with D perhaps matching TRBD1 (5 bases). The germline V gene has CDR1 SGHTA and CDR2 FQGNSA. V lost 2 bases, J lost 5 bases, and 9 bases lay in between. The CDR3 has 13 amino acids. The CDR3 DNA follows: TGTGCCAGCAGCTTATACAGGACGGAGACCCAGTACTTC. Translation gives CASSLYRTETQYF.

This clone was found once. This chain joins TRBV5-1 and TRBJ1-2, with a weak D call TRBD1 (6 bases). The CDR3 spans 16 residues. Germline values: CDR1 SGHRS, CDR2 YFSETQ. V was cut by 5 bases and J by 0 bases, with 17 bases left in between. The CDR3 bases are TGCGCCAGCAGGCCCCGATCGGACAGAACTAACTATGGCTACACCTTC. This codes for CASRPRSDRTNYGYTF.

CDR3 residues: CASSLVPPGLAGDEQYF. The CDR3 region has the DNA TGTGCCAGCAGCTTAGTTCCACCCGGGCTAGCGGGGGACGAGCAGTACTTC. The chain links TRBV11-2 to TRBJ2-7, with TRBD2 identical over 10 bases. The germline V gene has CDR1 SGHAT and CDR2 FQNNGV. V lost 1 base and J lost 5; bases outside the gene matches: 11. The CDR3 has 17 residues.

The gene calls are TRBV19 and TRBJ1-5; the match to TRBD1 covers 8 bases. The CDR3 contains 18 residues. Germline V CDR1 and CDR2: LNHDA, SQIVND (reference sequence). V lost 0 bases and J lost 4; bases outside the gene matches: 11. The CDR3 DNA reads as TGTGCCAGTAGTATAGATTCGGGCAGGGGGCGACGGAATCAGCCCCAGCATTTT. Translating it yields CASSIDSGRGRRNQPQHF.

This rearrangement joins TRBV10-3 to TRBJ2-5; 7 bases fit TRBD2. CDR1 ENHRY and CDR2 SYGVKD come from the germline V gene. The CDR3 is 14 amino acids. J lost 1 base, V lost 5 bases, and 4 bases had no gene match. The CDR3 nucleotides read TGTGCCATCAGTAAAATAGCGGGCCAAGAGACCCAGTACTTC. Residues: CAISKIAGQETQYF.

The V gene is TRBV12-5, the J gene TRBJ2-2, with no clear D. CDR3 length: 14 amino acids. CDR1 and CDR2 (germline): LGHNT, FRNRAP. The germline V and J ends were trimmed by 1 base and 5 bases, with 8 bases remaining between them. The CDR3 bases are TGTGCTAGTGGTTTGGAGCTGTCAACCGGGGAGCTGTTTTTT. Its translation: CASGLELSTGELFF.

The V and J genes are TRBV27 and TRBJ2-1; 8 nucleotides match TRBD2. Germline loops: CDR1 MNHEY, CDR2 SMNVEV (reference sequence). There are 16 residues in the CDR3. J was trimmed by 0 bases and V by 3 bases; bases with no gene match: 4. The CDR3, as DNA: TGTGCCAGCAGTTTTTCGGGGGGGAGCTCCTACAATGAGCAGTTCTTC. This translates into CASSFSGGSSYNEQFF.

DNA of the CDR3: TGTGCCAGCAATTCTAGCGGGAGGTGGTACAATGAGCAGTTCTTC. Its protein is CASNSSGRWYNEQFF. V usage is TRBV3-1 (or the pseudogene TRBV3-2) and J usage is TRBJ2-1; 11 positions agree with TRBD2. Per the germline V gene, CDR1 is LGHDT and CDR2 is YNNKEL (reference sequence). V shed 7 bases, J shed 4 bases, and the junction held 6 bases outside the gene matches. This CDR3 is 15 amino acids long.

With regard to this clone: An end of the junction differs from the germline gene, which may be a read error. The chain links TRBV7-7 to TRBJ2-1; 11 nucleotides agree with TRBD2. CDR1 and CDR2 (germline): SSHAT, FNYEAQ (reference sequence). The CDR3 sequence is 15 residues long. The CDR3 protein is CASSLAGGLVDEQFF. The CDR3 DNA follows: TGTGCTAGCAGCTTAGCGGGGGGGCTTGTGGATGAGCAGTTCTTC.

The chain recombines TRBV2 with TRBJ2-1, with TRBD1 as a possible D gene (6 bases). CDR1 and CDR2 (germline): SNHLY, FYNNEI. Trimming cost V 6 bases and J 4 bases, with 10 bases left between them. This CDR3 spans 13 amino acids. CDR3 sequence: CASRGQSYNEQFF. The DNA for the CDR3 is TGTGCCAGCAGGGGACAAAGTTACAATGAGCAGTTCTTC. The entire variable domain, with the rest obtained from reference TRBV2 and TRBJ2-1, is as follows: EPEVTQTPSHQVTQMGQEVILRCVPISNHLYFYWYRQILGQKVEFLVSFYNNEISEKSEIFDDQFSVERPDGSNFTLKIRSTKLEDSAMYFCASRGQSYNEQFFGPGTRLTVL.

The CDR3 DNA follows: TGTGCCAGTAGCTACAAAGGACAGGGGAGGTACGAGCAGTACTTC. It yields the protein CASSYKGQGRYEQYF. The chain recombines TRBV19 with TRBJ2-7, with 9 bases that match TRBD1. V dropped 6 bases and J dropped 4; count of bases not matched to a gene: 10. The CDR3 extends over 15 amino acids. Germline CDR1 and CDR2: LNHDA and SQIVND (reference sequence).

V gene TRBV6-1 combines with J gene TRBJ1-4; D is possibly TRBD1 (5 bases). V was clipped by 4 bases and J by 6 bases, with 21 bases between them. CDR3 size: 17 residues. Per germline, CDR1 MNHNS and CDR2 SASEGT. This chain's CDR3 is CASSARDGRGSDEKLFF. The DNA of the CDR3 is TGTGCCAGCAGTGCCAGGGACGGGCGGGGATCTGATGAAAAACTGTTTTTT.

V gene TRBV19 combines with J gene TRBJ1-6; tentative D call: TRBD1 (5 bases). Trimming stripped 7 bases from V and 5 bases from J, with 12 bases between. The CDR3 loop spans 14 amino acids. Germline values: CDR1 LNHDA, CDR2 SQIVND (reference sequence). CDR3 region: CASTSDTNNSPLHF. In nucleotides, the CDR3 is TGTGCCAGTACCTCGGACACGAATAATTCACCCCTCCACTTT. Full variable domain (rest looked up from reference TRBV19 and TRBJ1-6): DGGITQSPKYLFRKEGQNVTLSCEQNLNHDAMYWYRQDPGQGLRLIYYSQIVNDFQKGDIAEGYSVSREKKESFPLTVTSAQKNPTAFYLCASTSDTNNSPLHFGNGTRLTVT.

J is TRBJ1-5 and V is TRBV6-1, with 7 bases fitting TRBD1. Trimming took 0 bases from V and 4 from J; bases not matched to a gene: 6. The germline CDR1 and CDR2 sequences are MNHNS and SASEGT. The CDR3 extends over 16 amino acids. CDR3 nucleotide sequence: TGTGCCAGCAGTGAAGCCGAACAGGGGTGGAATCAGCCCCAGCATTTT. It yields the protein CASSEAEQGWNQPQHF.

The genes are TRBV30 and TRBJ1-2; 7 bases line up with TRBD1. V lost 5 bases to trimming and J lost 4 bases; unmatched junction nucleotides: 10. This CDR3 has 14 residues. The germline V gene has CDR1 GTSNPN and CDR2 SVGIG (reference sequence). CDR3 bases: TGTGCCTGGGCAGACAGGGTTTTGGCCTATGGCTACACCTTC. Residues: CAWADRVLAYGYTF.